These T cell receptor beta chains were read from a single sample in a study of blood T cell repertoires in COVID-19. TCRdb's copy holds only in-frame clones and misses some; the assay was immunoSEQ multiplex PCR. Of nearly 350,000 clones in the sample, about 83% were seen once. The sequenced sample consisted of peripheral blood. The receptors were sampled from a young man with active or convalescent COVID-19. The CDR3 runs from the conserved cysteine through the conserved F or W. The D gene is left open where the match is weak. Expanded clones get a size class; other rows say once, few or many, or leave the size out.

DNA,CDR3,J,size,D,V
TGTGCCAGTAGTAGAGGGACAGGATGGAGTTCACCCCTCCACTTT,CASSRGTGWSSPLHF,TRBJ1-6,-,TRBD1,TRBV19
TGTGCCAGCAGTTACCCGGACAGGGCCCAGCATTTT,CASSYPDRAQHF,TRBJ1-5,few,TRBD1,TRBV6-2/TRBV6-3
TGTGCCTGGAGTGTTGGGAGGGCCGACACTGAAGCTTTCTTT,CAWSVGRADTEAFF,TRBJ1-1,-,-,TRBV30
TGTGCCAGCAGCCCCAGGCCCTCTCCCCAGAACGAGCAGTACTTC,CASSPRPSPQNEQYF,TRBJ2-7,-,-,TRBV7-6
TGTGCCACCAGCCTACGGGGGTCTGGAAACACCATATATTTT,CATSLRGSGNTIYF,TRBJ1-3,few,-,TRBV15
TGTGCTAGTGGCCGGGGGGGAATCGGGGAGCTGTTTTTT,CASGRGGIGELFF,TRBJ2-2,-,TRBD2,TRBV12-5
TGTGCCAGCAGCTATGAGGGAGGCAGGGGGAGGTTGTACTTC,CASSYEGGRGRLYF,TRBJ2-5,-,-,TRBV11-1
TGTGCCAGCGGCATAGGGGGGCCGGTTAACACCGGGGAGCTGTTTTTT,CASGIGGPVNTGELFF,TRBJ2-2,few,-,TRBV7-8
TGTGCCAGCACCCAAGGGGCGGCCCCGCTGACTGAAGCTTTCTTT,CASTQGAAPLTEAFF,TRBJ1-1,once,-,TRBV6-5
TGTGCCAGCAGCTTAGCAGCCGGACTAGCGGCCGAGCAGTACTTC,CASSLAAGLAAEQYF,TRBJ2-7,-,TRBD2,TRBV7-2
TGTGCCAGTAGTCCAGACAGGGAAGGGAACACTGAAGCTTTCTTT,CASSPDREGNTEAFF,TRBJ1-1,-,TRBD1,TRBV19
TGTGCCAGCAGCTTGGGGGCAGGGGCATATGAAAAACTGTTTTTT,CASSLGAGAYEKLFF,TRBJ1-4,-,-,TRBV7-8
TGTGCCAGCAGTCCGCCAGGGTATGTGGACACTGAAGCTTTCTTT,CASSPPGYVDTEAFF,TRBJ1-1,-,-,TRBV28
TGTGCCAGCAGCGTCGGACAGGGGCGAGGCTACACCTTC,CASSVGQGRGYTF,TRBJ1-2,few,TRBD1,TRBV9
TGTGCCAGCAGCCTAGGAGAGGGTTGGGTAGATACGCAGTATTTT,CASSLGEGWVDTQYF,TRBJ2-3,-,-,TRBV5-4
TGCACCAGCAGCCTCCTGACTAGCGTGTCCTACGAGCAGTACTTC,CTSSLLTSVSYEQYF,TRBJ2-7,-,-,TRBV1
TGTGCCAGCAGGCAGGGTGACTGGGATCAGCCCCAGCATTTT,CASRQGDWDQPQHF,TRBJ1-5,-,-,TRBV6-6
TGTGCCAGCAGCCAAGATTACGCTAGCGGCACTGAAGCTTTCTTT,CASSQDYASGTEAFF,TRBJ1-1,few,-,TRBV3-1/TRBV3-2
TGTGCCAGCAGTTACTCCAGGGTTCGAGGCTACGAGCAGTACTTC,CASSYSRVRGYEQYF,TRBJ2-7,once,-,TRBV6-5
TGTGCCAGCCAGGGGAGAGAGACCCAGTACTTC,CASQGRETQYF,TRBJ2-5,once,-,TRBV27
TGCAGCGTCAACCGGGACAACGAGCAGTACTTC,CSVNRDNEQYF,TRBJ2-7,-,-,TRBV29-1
TGTGCCTGGAGTGTTCAGGGCGGCACAGATACGCAGTATTTT,CAWSVQGGTDTQYF,TRBJ2-3,-,-,TRBV30
TGTGCCAGCAGCTTAGGTCAGGGACAAGGACTCACAGATACGCAGTATTTT,CASSLGQGQGLTDTQYF,TRBJ2-3,few,-,TRBV11-2
TGTGCCAGCAGCTTCGCCGGGACAGGGGAAGAAAAACTGTTTTTT,CASSFAGTGEEKLFF,TRBJ1-4,-,TRBD1,TRBV9
TGTGCCAGCAGTGCTCTGAGACAGGGGGTTGAAGCTTTCTTT,CASSALRQGVEAFF,TRBJ1-1,-,TRBD1,TRBV27